This is a list of T cell receptor beta chains from one sample in a study of T cell clonotyping in hematopoietic cell transplantation. Some clones are missing from TCRdb's copy, which holds only in-frame ones; the method was immunoSEQ multiplex PCR. The sample has around 15,000 clones, roughly 84% seen once. The specimen comprised PBMCs, sampled 100 days after allogeneic stem cell transplant. All receptors come from a male patient over 55 who had an allogeneic stem cell transplant from a related donor, so the T cells may come from the graft donor. Some clones in this sample may be carry-over from other donors' samples. Both conserved end residues are part of each CDR3. The D gene is left open where the match is weak. Clone sizes are given selectively: once, few, many, or a class where the clone is expanded.

v_call	j_call	d_call	clone_size	cdr3_nt	cdr3_aa
TRBV19	TRBJ1-1	.	.	TGTGCCAGTAGCCAACAGGGAATTGAAGCTTTCTTT	CASSQQGIEAFF
TRBV27	TRBJ1-1	.	.	TGTGCCAGCAGATCGCAGAGGGAAGCTTTCTTT	CASRSQREAFF
TRBV19	TRBJ2-5	TRBD1	.	TGTGCCAGTAGTACGTGGACAGGGGGCGAATCGGAGACCCAGTACTTC	CASSTWTGGESETQYF
TRBV7-8	TRBJ2-3	TRBD2	.	TGTGCCAGCAGCTCCACTGGGACTAGCGGGGGCAGTAGCACAGATACGCAGTATTTT	CASSSTGTSGGSSTDTQYF
TRBV30	TRBJ2-7	.	.	TGTGCCTGGAACACCGGGACGTACTCCTACGAGCAGTACTTC	CAWNTGTYSYEQYF
TRBV7-3	TRBJ2-7	TRBD1	.	TGTGCCAGCAGCGGGTGGGACAGGGACTACGAGCAGTACTTC	CASSGWDRDYEQYF
TRBV7-2	TRBJ1-2	.	.	TGTGCCAGCAGCTTAGCCAACTATGGCTACACCTTC	CASSLANYGYTF
TRBV28	TRBJ2-2	.	.	TGTGCCAGCAGTTTATTCCCCCAAAGGGGCACCGGGGAGCTGTTTTTT	CASSLFPQRGTGELFF
TRBV5-1	TRBJ1-1	.	.	TGCGCCAGCAGCTTAAGGGAGGAGGAGAGCACTGAAGCTTTCTTT	CASSLREEESTEAFF
TRBV7-2	TRBJ1-4	.	.	TGTGCCAGCAGCTTAGGGGGGGGTCGGAATGAAAAACTGTTTTTT	CASSLGGGRNEKLFF
TRBV5-1	TRBJ1-3	.	.	TGCGCCAGCAGCCCTGAAGGGGGTGGAAACACCATATATTTT	CASSPEGGGNTIYF
TRBV4-1	TRBJ2-5	TRBD1	.	TGCGCCAGCAGCGACCCGGGACAGGGCGGGGAAGAGACCCAGTACTTC	CASSDPGQGGEETQYF
TRBV28	TRBJ2-7	.	.	TGTGCCAGCAGGATGTCGCTCCCCCTGGGGCACGAGCAGTACTTC	CASRMSLPLGHEQYF
TRBV15	TRBJ2-5	.	.	TGTGCCACCAGCACACGGAACCAAGAGACCCAGTACTTC	CATSTRNQETQYF
TRBV29-1	TRBJ2-3	.	.	TGCAGCGTTGCCGGAGCAGATACGCAGTATTTT	CSVAGADTQYF
TRBV13	TRBJ2-7	.	.	TGTGCCAGCAGCTCAACCCCCTTCTACGAGCAGTACTTC	CASSSTPFYEQYF
TRBV7-2	TRBJ2-1	TRBD1	.	TGTGCCAGCAGGCAGGGACAGGGGGCGAACAATGAGCAGTTCTTC	CASRQGQGANNEQFF
TRBV2	TRBJ2-7	.	.	TGTGCCAGCAGTGAGGGCGGGGCTCCCTACGAGCAGTACTTC	CASSEGGAPYEQYF
TRBV5-1	TRBJ2-7	TRBD1	.	TGCGCCAGCAGTACGGGACAGCCATCCTACGAGCAGTACTTC	CASSTGQPSYEQYF
TRBV7-7	TRBJ2-3	.	.	TGTGCCAGCAGTTCCGGGACTAGCACAGATACGCAGTATTTT	CASSSGTSTDTQYF
TRBV30	TRBJ2-7	.	once	TGTGCCTGGAGTGGCTCCGGGGGTGTTGGCTACGAGCAGTACTTC	CAWSGSGGVGYEQYF
TRBV4-1	TRBJ1-1	.	.	TGCGCCAGCAGCCAAGATAAGAGGGGAGGCGGCACTGAAGCTTTCTTT	CASSQDKRGGGTEAFF
TRBV7-6	TRBJ2-3	TRBD1	.	TGTGCCAGCAGCGTACAGGGGAAGGTCACAGATACGCAGTATTTT	CASSVQGKVTDTQYF
TRBV7-2	TRBJ2-3	TRBD2	.	TGTGCCAGCAGCTCGTCGGCCGGGGGGGGCCTTTCAGATACGCAGTATTTT	CASSSSAGGGLSDTQYF
TRBV30	TRBJ1-5	.	.	TGTGCCTGGAGTGTAGGGGGGGCGAGGCAGCCCCAGCATTTT	CAWSVGGARQPQHF
TRBV6-6	TRBJ2-5	.	.	TGTGCCAGCAGTCCCGGTCAAGAGACCCAGTACTTC	CASSPGQETQYF
TRBV30	TRBJ2-7	.	.	TGTGCCTGGAGTAGGTCGCCCTACGAGCAGTACTTC	CAWSRSPYEQYF
TRBV4-1	TRBJ1-5	.	once	TGCGCCAGCAGCCAAGATATGAGACACCAGCCCCAGCATTTT	CASSQDMRHQPQHF
TRBV7-9	TRBJ1-6	.	once	TGTGCCAGCAGCTTAGCAGGATTTAATTCACCCCTCCACTTT	CASSLAGFNSPLHF